This is a list of T cell receptor beta chains from one sample in a study of identical twins. Via MiXCR, TCRdb re-called the 5' RACE reads, giving one row per CDR3 protein. The table includes nearly 250,000 distinct CDR3 sequences, about 7.3% detected once. This sample also belongs to another study, concerning yellow fever vaccine responses in identical twins.

Sample: memory (CD45RO+) T cells sorted from blood. The receptor set was obtained from a woman between 18 and 29 years old in good health. CDR3s include the opening cysteine and the closing phenylalanine or tryptophan. A D gene is named only where the DNA matches it firmly. Expanded clones are given a class, and other clones once, few, many or no size at all.

NA,TRBJ2-2,many,TRBV5-1,TGCGCCAGCAGCCGGGACTCCCACACCGGGGAGCTGTTTTTT,CASSRDSHTGELFF
TRBD2,TRBJ2-6,NA,TRBV12-3/TRBV12-4,TGTGCCAGCAGTTTTGAGACTAGCGGGCCGACTGGGGCCAACGTCCTGACTTTC,CASSFETSGPTGANVLTF
NA,TRBJ2-5,many,TRBV4-1,TGCGCCAGCAGCCAAGATTGGAATATCGGCCAAGAGACCCAGTACTTC,CASSQDWNIGQETQYF
TRBD2,TRBJ2-1,NA,TRBV7-3,TGTGCCAGCACCGGAGGGACTAGCGGGAGGAATGAGCAGTTCTTC,CASTGGTSGRNEQFF
NA,TRBJ1-1,NA,TRBV3-1,TGTGCCAGCAGCCATTTGAGGGCTGAAGCTTTCTTT,CASSHLRAEAFF
NA,TRBJ1-3,NA,TRBV11-2,TGTGCCAGCAGCTTAGGACCCCTTCGTTGGGGCAGCTCTGAAAACACCATATATTTT,CASSLGPLRWGSSENTIYF
TRBD2,TRBJ2-7,many,TRBV28,TGTGCCAGCAGCTATCCGGGGCTAGCGGTCTCCTACGAGCAGTACTTC,CASSYPGLAVSYEQYF
TRBD2,TRBJ2-2,many,TRBV20-1,TGCAGTGCTGCTAGCGGGTCCGACACCGGGGAGCTGTTTTTT,CSAASGSDTGELFF
NA,TRBJ2-7,few,TRBV27,TGTGCCAGCAGTCAGGGTGGGGGGACCTACGAGCAGTACTTC,CASSQGGGTYEQYF
NA,TRBJ2-7,many,TRBV5-1,TGCGCCAGCAGCTTGTACGCAGCTGAAGAGCAGTACTTC,CASSLYAAEEQYF
NA,TRBJ1-2,many,TRBV10-3,TGTGCCATCAGCCTCGACCCTCGGGACGGAAACTATGGCTACACCTTC,CAISLDPRDGNYGYTF
TRBD1,TRBJ1-6,many,TRBV7-2,TGTGCCAGCAGCTTAAACCGGGACAGGGCTTCACCCCTCCACTTT,CASSLNRDRASPLHF
NA,TRBJ2-5,NA,TRBV4-2,TGTGCCAGCAGCCATGGGGGGGCCGAGGTTTCCGCACAAGAGACCCAGTACTTC,CASSHGGAEVSAQETQYF
TRBD1,TRBJ1-4,many,TRBV29-1,TGCAGCGCCGGGACAGGGGGCCTCGCGGAAAAACTGTTTTTT,CSAGTGGLAEKLFF
NA,TRBJ2-3,few,TRBV6-4,TGTGCCAGCAGTGACTCGATCGGGAGAGGGACAGATACGCAGTATTTT,CASSDSIGRGTDTQYF
NA,TRBJ1-5,NA,TRBV12-3/TRBV12-4,TGTGCCAGCAGTTACGGGGGCCTGTATAGCAATCAGCCCCAGCATTTT,CASSYGGLYSNQPQHF
TRBD1,TRBJ1-2,few,TRBV3-1,TGTGCCAGCAGCCACGGTTTGCAGGGGGACGGCTACACCTTC,CASSHGLQGDGYTF
NA,TRBJ2-7,many,TRBV7-9,TGTGCCAGCAGCTACAGGGATTCCTACGAGCAGTACTTC,CASSYRDSYEQYF
NA,TRBJ2-3,many,TRBV24-1,TGTGCCACCAGTGACGGGAGAGCTAGCACAGATACGCAGTATTTT,CATSDGRASTDTQYF
NA,TRBJ2-2,many,TRBV3-1,TGTGCCAGCAGCCACGGCGCTTCAGCTAGCGGGGAGCTGTTTTTT,CASSHGASASGELFF
TRBD1,TRBJ1-1,few,TRBV20-1,TGCAGTGCTGGCCGGGACAGGGGGGCTGAAGCTTTCTTT,CSAGRDRGAEAFF
NA,TRBJ1-3,NA,TRBV3-1,TGTGCCAGCAGCCAAGGGTGGGCTGGAAACACCATATATTTT,CASSQGWAGNTIYF
NA,TRBJ1-1,NA,TRBV3-1,TGTGCCAGCAGCCAAACTTGGACTGAAGCTTTCTTT,CASSQTWTEAFF
NA,TRBJ2-5,few,TRBV20-1,TGCAGTGCTGGTCCTAGGGAAGAGACCCAGTACTTC,CSAGPREETQYF
TRBD2,TRBJ2-3,few,TRBV18,TGTGCCAGCTCAACGACCCCCAGCGGGGGGGCCGCAGATACGCAGTATTTT,CASSTTPSGGAADTQYF
TRBD1,TRBJ1-2,NA,TRBV15,TGTGCCACCAGCAGAGAGGGGGACAGAAACTATGGCTACACCTTC,CATSREGDRNYGYTF
NA,TRBJ2-2,many,TRBV27,TGTGCCAGCAGTCCGGGTTGGGGAACCGGGGAGCTGTTTTTT,CASSPGWGTGELFF
TRBD2,TRBJ2-2,NA,TRBV10-2,TGCGCCAGCAGTGATACCCTACCGGGGGGAGCGAACACCGGGGAGCTGTTTTTT,CASSDTLPGGANTGELFF
TRBD2,TRBJ2-1,many,TRBV5-1,TGCGCCAGCAGCGCTGGCGGGAGGGAGCGGGATGAGCAGTTCTTC,CASSAGGRERDEQFF
NA,TRBJ2-7,few,TRBV20-1,TGCAGTGCTAGAGTGCACGGGGGCTACGAGCAGTACTTC,CSARVHGGYEQYF
NA,TRBJ2-7,few,TRBV14,TGTGCCAGCAGCCGGTCGGACAGACCTTCCCTACGGGAGCAGTACTTC,CASSRSDRPSLREQYF
TRBD1,TRBJ2-4,NA,TRBV7-9,TGTGCCAGCGCTACCGGGACAGGGGGGAGCATTCAGTACTTC,CASATGTGGSIQYF
NA,TRBJ2-2,NA,TRBV9,TGTGCCAGCAGCGTCACCAGTAACACCGGGGAGCTGTTTTTT,CASSVTSNTGELFF
NA,TRBJ2-2,NA,TRBV28,TGTGCCAGCAGTTTTCGGACAGCCGGCCCCGGGGAGCTGTTTTTT,CASSFRTAGPGELFF
NA,TRBJ2-5,few,TRBV27,TGTGCCAGCAGCGGCAGTGGTATAGACCAAGAGACCCAGTACTTC,CASSGSGIDQETQYF
TRBD1,TRBJ2-3,few,TRBV6-1,TGTGCCAGCAGTGAAATCCAGGGGGCTAGAGATACGCAGTATTTT,CASSEIQGARDTQYF
NA,TRBJ2-6,NA,TRBV5-1,TGCGCCAGCAGCCCGCCCGTTGGAGCCAACGTCCTGACTTTC,CASSPPVGANVLTF
NA,TRBJ2-3,NA,TRBV28,TGTGCCAGCAGTTTCCGGCGGGGAATAGATACGCAGTATTTT,CASSFRRGIDTQYF
TRBD2,TRBJ2-1,NA,TRBV12-3/TRBV12-4,TGTGCCAGCAGTCCCCCCGGACTAGCGGGAGGAGGTGAGCAGTTCTTC,CASSPPGLAGGGEQFF
NA,TRBJ2-1,few,TRBV28,TGTGCCAGCAGCCTACGGGGGGCGATAAACAATGAGCAGTTCTTC,CASSLRGAINNEQFF
NA,TRBJ2-2,NA,TRBV2,TGTGCCAGCAAGAGAGGGGAAACCGGGGAGCTGTTTTTT,CASKRGETGELFF